A selection of T cell receptor beta chains follows, all from one sample in a study of T cells after posttransplantation cyclophosphamide. Generated by immunoSEQ multiplex PCR, the TCRdb table keeps only in-frame clones and is missing some. Of 10,000 to 12,000 clones listed, 86% are singletons. This specimen was CD4+ T cells sorted from PBMCs, taken after allogeneic stem cell transplant with posttransplant cyclophosphamide. These receptors all come from a male patient aged 30 to 39 who received an allogeneic stem cell transplant from a related donor, was CMV-positive, and had acute GVHD only. Some T cells may be the graft donor's. Each CDR3 is given with its conserved first and last residue. A D gene is named only where the DNA matches it firmly. Only part of the rows carry a size: once, few, many, or a class if the clone is expanded.

v_call	d_call	j_call	clone_size	cdr3_aa	cdr3_nt
TRBV5-6	NA	TRBJ1-2	NA	CASSLTLGRGGYTF	TGTGCCAGCAGCTTGACCTTGGGGAGGGGAGGCTACACCTTC
TRBV18	NA	TRBJ2-5	NA	CASSPVGVETQYF	TGTGCCAGCTCACCAGTCGGTGTGGAGACCCAGTACTTC
TRBV2	NA	TRBJ2-5	NA	CASSGLVRGFPQETQYF	TGTGCCAGCAGTGGTTTAGTTCGGGGATTTCCTCAAGAGACCCAGTACTTC
TRBV19	NA	TRBJ1-1	NA	CASSIVGGTEALF	TGTGCCAGTAGTATAGTGGGAGGGACTGAAGCTTTATTT
TRBV7-9	TRBD1	TRBJ1-2	few	CASSHTNRGLASIGYTF	TGTGCCAGCAGCCACACCAACAGGGGTTTAGCGTCGATCGGCTACACCTTC
TRBV7-2	NA	TRBJ2-1	NA	CASSLPPGGGRNEQFF	TGTGCCAGCAGCTTACCCCCTGGGGGGGGCCGTAATGAGCAGTTCTTC
TRBV7-8	TRBD1	TRBJ2-3	NA	CASSRYRDRSTDTQYF	TGTGCCAGCAGTCGTTACCGGGACAGGAGCACAGATACGCAGTATTTT
TRBV5-4	NA	TRBJ2-3	NA	CASSLQTSTDTQYF	TGTGCCAGCAGCTTGCAAACTAGCACAGATACGCAGTATTTT
TRBV5-1	NA	TRBJ1-4	NA	CASSPQGSANEKLFF	TGCGCCAGCAGCCCCCAGGGGTCGGCTAATGAAAAACTGTTTTTT
TRBV14	NA	TRBJ1-2	NA	CASSRTINYGYTF	TGTGCCAGCAGCCGGACAATTAACTATGGCTACACCTTC
TRBV4-1	TRBD1	TRBJ2-5	NA	CASSQDPQGVQETQYF	TGCGCCAGCAGCCAAGACCCGCAGGGGGTCCAAGAGACCCAGTACTTC
TRBV4-3	TRBD2	TRBJ2-2	few	CASSQGVAGDTGELFF	TGCGCCAGCAGCCAAGGGGTCGCGGGGGATACCGGGGAGCTGTTTTTT
TRBV19	NA	TRBJ1-1	NA	CASTTSGRGVTEAFF	TGTGCCAGTACCACTTCCGGGAGAGGGGTCACTGAAGCTTTCTTT
TRBV5-1	TRBD1	TRBJ2-1	once	CASSWGQGQRSYNEQFF	TGCGCCAGCAGCTGGGGACAGGGACAGCGCTCCTACAATGAGCAGTTCTTC
TRBV15	TRBD1	TRBJ2-1	NA	CATSRAPDREEQFF	TGTGCCACCAGCAGAGCCCCGGACAGGGAAGAGCAGTTCTTC
TRBV5-1	NA	TRBJ2-2	NA	CASSLFQGGTGELFF	TGCGCCAGCAGCTTGTTCCAGGGGGGAACCGGGGAGCTGTTTTTT
TRBV30	NA	TRBJ2-1	NA	CAWSARGADNEQFF	TGTGCCTGGAGTGCCCGAGGAGCGGACAATGAGCAGTTCTTC
TRBV5-1	NA	TRBJ1-1	NA	CASSLASGGTEAFF	TGCGCCAGCAGCTTGGCGTCCGGAGGGACTGAAGCTTTCTTT
TRBV6-4	NA	TRBJ2-2	NA	CASRQDRNTGELFF	TGTGCCAGCAGACAGGACCGAAACACCGGGGAGCTGTTTTTT
TRBV27	NA	TRBJ1-3	NA	CASSKNTGNTIYF	TGTGCCAGCAGTAAAAATACTGGAAACACCATATATTTT
TRBV5-1	NA	TRBJ1-3	NA	CASSQPGGTTIYF	TGCGCCAGCAGCCAGCCGGGGGGTACGACCATATATTTT
TRBV19	TRBD2	TRBJ2-1	NA	CASSIDPRGGRTYNEQFF	TGTGCCAGTAGTATAGATCCTCGGGGGGGGCGTACCTACAATGAGCAGTTCTTC
TRBV18	TRBD1	TRBJ1-2	NA	CASSPGAEDRVRNGYTF	TGTGCCAGCTCACCGGGCGCGGAGGACAGGGTGAGAAATGGCTACACCTTC
TRBV4-3	TRBD2	TRBJ2-1	NA	CASSARASGGGNEQFF	TGCGCCAGCAGCGCCCGAGCTAGCGGGGGCGGGAATGAGCAGTTCTTC
TRBV6-5	TRBD1	TRBJ2-7	once	CASSRPRGSSYEQYF	TGTGCCAGCAGCCGACCCAGGGGGAGCTCCTACGAGCAGTACTTC
TRBV5-1	NA	TRBJ2-3	NA	CASTRAQGGSDTQYF	TGCGCCAGCACCCGGGCCCAGGGGGGTTCGGATACGCAGTATTTT
TRBV6-5	NA	TRBJ1-1	NA	CASRPSGGGVTEAFF	TGTGCCAGCAGACCCTCGGGGGGAGGGGTCACTGAAGCTTTCTTT
TRBV6-5	NA	TRBJ2-2	NA	CATRREAYTGELFF	TGTGCCACCCGGAGAGAGGCATATACCGGGGAGCTGTTTTTT
TRBV4-3	NA	TRBJ2-1	NA	CASSRRGSYYEQFF	TGCGCCAGCAGCCGACGGGGGTCCTACTATGAGCAGTTCTTC
TRBV28	NA	TRBJ2-1	few	CASSQGGTNEQFF	TGTGCCAGCAGCCAGGGGGGTACCAATGAGCAGTTCTTC
TRBV7-6	NA	TRBJ1-2	NA	CASSPDRNYGYTF	TGTGCCAGCAGTCCCGACAGGAACTATGGCTACACCTTC
TRBV4-2	TRBD1	TRBJ2-6	NA	CASSQEGTGASGANVLTF	TGTGCCAGCAGCCAAGAGGGGACAGGGGCATCTGGGGCCAACGTCCTGACTTTC
TRBV21-1	NA	TRBJ2-3	NA	CASSKVDRGTTTDTQYF	TGTGCCAGCAGCAAAGTCGACAGGGGGACCACTACAGATACGCAGTATTTT
TRBV9	TRBD1	TRBJ2-7	NA	CASSVSVGQLYEQYF	TGTGCCAGCAGCGTCTCCGTGGGACAGCTCTACGAGCAGTACTTC
TRBV28	TRBD1	TRBJ2-7	NA	CASRFGGTGSYEQYF	TGTGCCAGCAGGTTTGGGGGGACAGGGAGTTACGAGCAGTACTTC
TRBV4-2	NA	TRBJ1-4	NA	CASSPQRGLNEKLFF	TGTGCCAGCAGCCCTCAGAGGGGGTTGAATGAAAAACTGTTTTTT